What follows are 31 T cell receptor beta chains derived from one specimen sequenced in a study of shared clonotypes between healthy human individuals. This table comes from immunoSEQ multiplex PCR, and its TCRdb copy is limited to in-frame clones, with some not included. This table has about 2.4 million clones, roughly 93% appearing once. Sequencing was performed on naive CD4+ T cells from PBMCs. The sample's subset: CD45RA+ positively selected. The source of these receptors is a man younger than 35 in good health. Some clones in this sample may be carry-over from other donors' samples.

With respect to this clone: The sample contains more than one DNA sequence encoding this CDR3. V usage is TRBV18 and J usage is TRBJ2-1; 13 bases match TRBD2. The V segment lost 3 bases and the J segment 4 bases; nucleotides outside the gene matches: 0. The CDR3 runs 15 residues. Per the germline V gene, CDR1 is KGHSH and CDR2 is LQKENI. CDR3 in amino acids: CASSPGLAGYNEQFF. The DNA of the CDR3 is TGTGCCAGCTCACCGGGACTAGCGGGATACAATGAGCAGTTCTTC.

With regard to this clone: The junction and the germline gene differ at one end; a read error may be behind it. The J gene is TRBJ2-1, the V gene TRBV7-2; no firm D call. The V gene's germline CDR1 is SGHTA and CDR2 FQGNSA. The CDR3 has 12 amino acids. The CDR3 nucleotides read TGTGCCAGCAGCTATAACCGGGCCAGTCAAGTCTTC. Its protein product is CASSYNRASQVF.

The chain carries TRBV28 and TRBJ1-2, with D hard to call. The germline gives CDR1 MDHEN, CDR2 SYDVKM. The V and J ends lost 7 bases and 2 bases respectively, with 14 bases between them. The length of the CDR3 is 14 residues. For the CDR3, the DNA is TGTGCCAGCACCCTAGACGCCGGCAACTATGGCTACACCTTC. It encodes CASTLDAGNYGYTF.

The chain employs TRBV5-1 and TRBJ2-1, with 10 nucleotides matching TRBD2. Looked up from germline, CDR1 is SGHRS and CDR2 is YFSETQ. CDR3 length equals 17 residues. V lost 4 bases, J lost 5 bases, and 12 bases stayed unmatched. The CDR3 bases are TGCGCCAGCAGCCCCCGGGGGGGTAGCGGGAGGCACAATGAGCAGTTCTTC. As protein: CASSPRGGSGRHNEQFF. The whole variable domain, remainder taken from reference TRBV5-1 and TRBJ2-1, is KAGVTQTPRYLIKTRGQQVTLSCSPISGHRSVSWYQQTPGQGLQFLFEYFSETQRNKGNFPGRFSGRQFSNSRSEMNVSTLELGDSALYLCASSPRGGSGRHNEQFFGPGTRLTVL.

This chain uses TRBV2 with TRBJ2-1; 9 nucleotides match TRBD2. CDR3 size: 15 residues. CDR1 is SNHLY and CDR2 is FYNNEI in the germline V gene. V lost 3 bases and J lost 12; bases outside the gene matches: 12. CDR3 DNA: TGTGCCAGCAGTGATGTTCTAGCGGGGACCCAGGGGCAGTTCTTC. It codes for CASSDVLAGTQGQFF.

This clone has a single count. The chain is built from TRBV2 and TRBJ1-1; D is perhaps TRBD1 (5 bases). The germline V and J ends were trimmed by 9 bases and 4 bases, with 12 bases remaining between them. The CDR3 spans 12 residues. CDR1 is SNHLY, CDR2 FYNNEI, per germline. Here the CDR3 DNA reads TGTGCCAGGGCCGCGGGGGGCACTGAAGCTTTCTTT. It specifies CARAAGGTEAFF.

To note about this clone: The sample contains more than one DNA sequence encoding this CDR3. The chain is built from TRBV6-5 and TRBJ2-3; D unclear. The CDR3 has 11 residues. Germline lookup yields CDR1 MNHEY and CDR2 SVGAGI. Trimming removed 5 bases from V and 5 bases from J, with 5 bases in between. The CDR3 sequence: CASSSRDTQYF. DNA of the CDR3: TGTGCCAGCAGTAGTAGAGATACGCAGTATTTT.

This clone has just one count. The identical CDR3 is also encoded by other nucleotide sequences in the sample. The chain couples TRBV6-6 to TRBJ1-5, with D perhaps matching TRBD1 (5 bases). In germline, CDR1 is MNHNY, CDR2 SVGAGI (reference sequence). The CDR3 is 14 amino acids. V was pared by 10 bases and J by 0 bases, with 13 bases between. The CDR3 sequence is CATRGLSSNQPQHF. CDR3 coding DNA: TGTGCCACGAGGGGACTCAGTAGCAATCAGCCCCAGCATTTT.

The DNA of the CDR3 is TGTGCCAGCAGCTCTAGCGGGATAGGTACCGCGTACTTC. Translation gives CASSSSGIGTAYF. The rearrangement joins TRBV7-3 to TRBJ2-7, with 9 bases matching TRBD2. The CDR3 totals 13 residues. The ends lost 4 bases at V and 12 bases at J; junction bases unmatched: 10. Germline lookup yields CDR1 SGHTA and CDR2 FQGTGA.

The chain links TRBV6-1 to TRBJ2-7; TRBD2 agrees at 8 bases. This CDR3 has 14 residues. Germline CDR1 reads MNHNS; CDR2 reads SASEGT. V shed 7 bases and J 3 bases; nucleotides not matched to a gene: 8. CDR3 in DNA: TGTGCCAGCACTACCAGCGGGAGTGGCTACGAGCAGTACTTC. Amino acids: CASTTSGSGYEQYF.

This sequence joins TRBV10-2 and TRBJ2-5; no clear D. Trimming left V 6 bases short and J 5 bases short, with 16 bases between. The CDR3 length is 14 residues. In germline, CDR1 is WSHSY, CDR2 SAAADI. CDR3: CASRTQIHMETQYF. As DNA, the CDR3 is TGCGCCAGCAGAACCCAGATTCATATGGAGACCCAGTACTTC.

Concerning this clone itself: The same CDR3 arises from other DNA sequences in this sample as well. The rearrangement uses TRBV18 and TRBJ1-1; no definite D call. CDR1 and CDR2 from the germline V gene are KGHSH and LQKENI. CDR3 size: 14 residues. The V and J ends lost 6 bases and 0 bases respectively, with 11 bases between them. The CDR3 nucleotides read TGTGCCAGCTCCCCTACGGTGCTGAACACTGAAGCTTTCTTT. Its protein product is CASSPTVLNTEAFF.

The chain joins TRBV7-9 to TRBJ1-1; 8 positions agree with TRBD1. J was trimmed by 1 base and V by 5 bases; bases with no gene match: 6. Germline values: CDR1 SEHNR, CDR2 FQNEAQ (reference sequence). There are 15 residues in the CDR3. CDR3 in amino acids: CASSRAGQGNTEAFF. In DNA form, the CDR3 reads TGTGCCAGCAGCAGAGCCGGACAGGGGAACACTGAAGCTTTCTTT. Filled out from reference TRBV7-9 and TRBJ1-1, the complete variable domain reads DTGVSQNPRHKITKRGQNVTFRCDPISEHNRLYWYRQTLGQGPEFLTYFQNEAQLEKSRLLSDRFSAERPKGSFSTLEIQRTEQGDSAMYLCASSRAGQGNTEAFFGQGTRLTVV.

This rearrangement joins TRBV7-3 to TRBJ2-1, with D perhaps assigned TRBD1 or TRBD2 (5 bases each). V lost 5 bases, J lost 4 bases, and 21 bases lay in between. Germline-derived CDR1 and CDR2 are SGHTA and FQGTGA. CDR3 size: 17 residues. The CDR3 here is CASSPFAGASLYNEQFF. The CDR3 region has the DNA TGTGCCAGCAGCCCCTTCGCCGGGGCCTCCCTTTACAATGAGCAGTTCTTC.

This CDR3 reads CAWSRTRGTEAFF. CDR3 sequence (DNA): TGTGCCTGGAGTCGGACGCGGGGCACTGAAGCTTTCTTT. The chain recombines TRBV30 with TRBJ1-1; D is ambiguous. The CDR3 spans 13 residues. Deletions cut 2 bases from V and 4 bases from J, with 11 bases between. Germline assignment: CDR1 GTSNPN and CDR2 SVGIG (reference sequence).

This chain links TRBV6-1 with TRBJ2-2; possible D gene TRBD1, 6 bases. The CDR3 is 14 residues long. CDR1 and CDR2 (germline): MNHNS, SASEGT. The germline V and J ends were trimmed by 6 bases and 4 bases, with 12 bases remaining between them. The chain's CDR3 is CASRGQSSTGELFF. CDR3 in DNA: TGTGCCAGCAGAGGACAGTCCTCCACCGGGGAGCTGTTTTTT.

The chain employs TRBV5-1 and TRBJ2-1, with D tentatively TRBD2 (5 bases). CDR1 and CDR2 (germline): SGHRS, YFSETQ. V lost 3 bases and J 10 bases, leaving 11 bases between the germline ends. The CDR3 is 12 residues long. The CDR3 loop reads CASSSGVGEQFF. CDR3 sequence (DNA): TGCGCCAGCAGCTCCGGGGTCGGGGAGCAGTTCTTC.

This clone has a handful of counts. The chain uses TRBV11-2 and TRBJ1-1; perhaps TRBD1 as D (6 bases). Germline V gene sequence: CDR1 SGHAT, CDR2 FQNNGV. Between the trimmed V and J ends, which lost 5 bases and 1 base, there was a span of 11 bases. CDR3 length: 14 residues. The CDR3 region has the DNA TGTGCCAGCAGCGGCTACAGGGCGAACACTGAAGCTTTCTTT. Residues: CASSGYRANTEAFF.

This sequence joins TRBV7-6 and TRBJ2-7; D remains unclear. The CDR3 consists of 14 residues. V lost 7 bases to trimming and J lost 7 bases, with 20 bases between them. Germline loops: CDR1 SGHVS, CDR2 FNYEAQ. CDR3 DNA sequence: TGTGCCAGCACCGTGAGGCCGGGCAATGGGGAGCAGTACTTC. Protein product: CASTVRPGNGEQYF. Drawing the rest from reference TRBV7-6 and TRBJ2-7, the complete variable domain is GAGVSQSPRYKVTKRGQDVALRCDPISGHVSLYWYRQALGQGPEFLTYFNYEAQQDKSGLPNDRFSAERPEGSISTLTIQRTEQRDSAMYRCASTVRPGNGEQYFGPGTRLTVT.

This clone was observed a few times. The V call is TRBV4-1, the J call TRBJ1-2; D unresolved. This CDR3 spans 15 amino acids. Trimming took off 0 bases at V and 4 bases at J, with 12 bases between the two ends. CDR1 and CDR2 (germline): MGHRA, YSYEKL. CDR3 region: CASSQDRGLSYGYTF. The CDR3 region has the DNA TGCGCCAGCAGCCAAGATAGAGGCCTGAGCTATGGCTACACCTTC.

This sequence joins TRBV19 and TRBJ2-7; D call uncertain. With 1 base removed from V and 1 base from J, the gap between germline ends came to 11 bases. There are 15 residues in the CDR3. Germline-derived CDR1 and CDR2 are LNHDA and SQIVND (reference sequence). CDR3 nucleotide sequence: TGTGCCAGTAGTATAGTGGTGCAGGCGTCCTACGAGCAGTACTTC. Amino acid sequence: CASSIVVQASYEQYF. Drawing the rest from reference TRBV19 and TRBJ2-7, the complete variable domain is DGGITQSPKYLFRKEGQNVTLSCEQNLNHDAMYWYRQDPGQGLRLIYYSQIVNDFQKGDIAEGYSVSREKKESFPLTVTSAQKNPTAFYLCASSIVVQASYEQYFGPGTRLTVT.

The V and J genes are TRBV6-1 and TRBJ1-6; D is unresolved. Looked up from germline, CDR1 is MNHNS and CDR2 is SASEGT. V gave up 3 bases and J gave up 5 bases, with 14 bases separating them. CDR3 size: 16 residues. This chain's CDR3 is CASSDLWGIDNSPLHF. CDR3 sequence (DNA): TGTGCCAGCAGTGATCTGTGGGGTATCGATAATTCACCCCTCCACTTT.

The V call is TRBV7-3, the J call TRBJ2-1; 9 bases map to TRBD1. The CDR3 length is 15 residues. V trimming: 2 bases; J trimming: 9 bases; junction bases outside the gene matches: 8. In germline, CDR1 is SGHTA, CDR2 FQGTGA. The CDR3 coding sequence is TGTGCCAGCAGCTTAGGGACAGGGAGGTTAGGTGAGCAGTTCTTC. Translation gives CASSLGTGRLGEQFF.

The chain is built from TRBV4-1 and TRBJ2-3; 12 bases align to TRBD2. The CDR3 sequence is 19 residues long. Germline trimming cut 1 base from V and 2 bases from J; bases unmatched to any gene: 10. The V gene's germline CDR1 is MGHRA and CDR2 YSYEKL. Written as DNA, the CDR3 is TGCGCCAGCAGCCAAGCCGGGACTAGCGGGCACCGCCTCACAGATACGCAGTATTTT. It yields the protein CASSQAGTSGHRLTDTQYF.

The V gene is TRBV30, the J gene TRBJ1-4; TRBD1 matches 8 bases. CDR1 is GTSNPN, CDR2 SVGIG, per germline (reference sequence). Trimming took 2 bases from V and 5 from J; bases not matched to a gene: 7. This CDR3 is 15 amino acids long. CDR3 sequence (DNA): TGTGCCTGGAGTCTCGGACAGGGTGGCAATGAAAAACTGTTTTTT. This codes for CAWSLGQGGNEKLFF.

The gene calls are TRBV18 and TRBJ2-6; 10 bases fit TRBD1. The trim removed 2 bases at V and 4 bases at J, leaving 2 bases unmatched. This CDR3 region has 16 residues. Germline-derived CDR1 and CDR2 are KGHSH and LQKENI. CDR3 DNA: TGTGCCAGCTCACCAAGACAGGGGGCCGGGGCCAACGTCCTGACTTTC. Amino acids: CASSPRQGAGANVLTF.

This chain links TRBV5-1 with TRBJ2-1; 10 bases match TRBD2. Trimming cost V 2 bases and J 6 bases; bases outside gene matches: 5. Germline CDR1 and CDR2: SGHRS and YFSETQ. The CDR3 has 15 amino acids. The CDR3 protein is CASSLLAGFGNEQFF. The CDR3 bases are TGCGCCAGCAGCTTACTAGCGGGATTCGGCAATGAGCAGTTCTTC. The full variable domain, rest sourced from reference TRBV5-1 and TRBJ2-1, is KAGVTQTPRYLIKTRGQQVTLSCSPISGHRSVSWYQQTPGQGLQFLFEYFSETQRNKGNFPGRFSGRQFSNSRSEMNVSTLELGDSALYLCASSLLAGFGNEQFFGPGTRLTVL.

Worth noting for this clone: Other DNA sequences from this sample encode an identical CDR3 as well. For the CDR3, the DNA is TGTGCCAGCAGCCGGAACACCGGGGAGCTGTTTTTT. Protein sequence: CASSRNTGELFF. V usage is TRBV11-2 and J usage is TRBJ2-2, with D unclear. V dropped 5 bases and J dropped 1 base, with 2 bases sitting between them. The CDR3 sequence is 12 residues long. Germline CDR1 reads SGHAT; CDR2 reads FQNNGV.

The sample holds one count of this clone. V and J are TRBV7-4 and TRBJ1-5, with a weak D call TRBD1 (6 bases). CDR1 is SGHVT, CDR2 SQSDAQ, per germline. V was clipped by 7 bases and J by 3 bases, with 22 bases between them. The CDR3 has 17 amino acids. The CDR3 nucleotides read TGTGCCAGCACCCGGAGTGACGGGGGGCCTATCAATCAGCCCCAGCATTTT. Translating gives CASTRSDGGPINQPQHF.

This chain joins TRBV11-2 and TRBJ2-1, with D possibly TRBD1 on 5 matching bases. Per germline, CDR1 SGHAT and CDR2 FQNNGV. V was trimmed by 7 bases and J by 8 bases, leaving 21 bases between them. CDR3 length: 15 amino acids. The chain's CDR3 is CASITRQGADDEQFF. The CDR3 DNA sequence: TGTGCCAGCATAACCCGTCAGGGTGCTGACGATGAGCAGTTCTTC.

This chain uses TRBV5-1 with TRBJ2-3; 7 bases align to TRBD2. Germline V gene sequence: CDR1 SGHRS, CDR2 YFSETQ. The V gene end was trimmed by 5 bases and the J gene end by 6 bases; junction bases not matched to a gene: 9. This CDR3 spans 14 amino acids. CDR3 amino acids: CASRLGGRADTQYF. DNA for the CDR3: TGCGCCAGCAGACTTGGCGGGAGAGCCGATACGCAGTATTTT. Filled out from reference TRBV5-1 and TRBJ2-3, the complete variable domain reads KAGVTQTPRYLIKTRGQQVTLSCSPISGHRSVSWYQQTPGQGLQFLFEYFSETQRNKGNFPGRFSGRQFSNSRSEMNVSTLELGDSALYLCASRLGGRADTQYFGPGTRLTVL.